This section outlines one T cell receptor beta chain sequence together with its context. The antigen is unknown. These data originate in a study of cytomegalovirus exposure and HLA in healthy donors. Both 60 Vbeta primers and 13 Jbeta primers went into the PCR. The assay was immunoSEQ multiplex PCR, and TCRdb's table has in-frame clones only and misses some. The data show 110,000 to 150,000 clones, around 86% seen once. At the time of sampling, donors were nominally healthy, though unrecorded immune exposures were likely. Study-wide findings and caveats: Cytomegalovirus status was reportedly diagnosed by the classifier with high specificity and sensitivity. Segments of the TCR beta V type were, in most cases, productive about 87% or about 30% of the time in an earlier analysis.

Input material: PBMCs. The TCR sequence derives from a female donor in good health and CMV-seronegative.

Here the CDR3 reads CASSSTLGQGFTYEQYF. CDR3 nucleotides: TGCGCCAGCAGCTCTACTCTGGGACAGGGGTTTACCTACGAGCAGTACTTC. The chain couples TRBV5-1 to TRBJ2-7; TRBD1 agrees at 10 bases. This CDR3 contains 17 residues. Trimming removed 3 bases from V and 2 bases from J; junction bases left unmatched: 11. In germline, CDR1 is SGHRS, CDR2 YFSETQ. The variable domain in full, completed from reference TRBV5-1 and TRBJ2-7, reads KAGVTQTPRYLIKTRGQQVTLSCSPISGHRSVSWYQQTPGQGLQFLFEYFSETQRNKGNFPGRFSGRQFSNSRSEMNVSTLELGDSALYLCASSSTLGQGFTYEQYFGPGTRLTVT.